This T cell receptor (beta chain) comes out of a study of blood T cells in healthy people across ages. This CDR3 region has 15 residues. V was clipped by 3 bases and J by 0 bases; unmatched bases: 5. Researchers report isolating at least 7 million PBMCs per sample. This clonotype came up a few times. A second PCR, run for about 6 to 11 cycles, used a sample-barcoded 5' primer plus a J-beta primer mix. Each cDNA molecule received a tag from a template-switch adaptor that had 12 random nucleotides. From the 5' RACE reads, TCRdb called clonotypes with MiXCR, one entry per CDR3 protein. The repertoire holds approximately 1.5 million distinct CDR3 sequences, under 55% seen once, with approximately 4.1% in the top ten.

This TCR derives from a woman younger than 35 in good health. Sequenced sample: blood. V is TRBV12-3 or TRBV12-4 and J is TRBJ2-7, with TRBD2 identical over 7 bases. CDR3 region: CASSFVAGLSYEQYF. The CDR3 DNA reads TGTGCCAGCAGTTTCGTAGCGGGCCTCTCCTACGAGCAGTACTTC.